The text below deals with one T cell receptor beta chain. Study processing details: Reference gene primer amplification in the assay estimated nucleated cell counts. Generated by immunoSEQ multiplex PCR, the TCRdb table keeps only in-frame clones and is missing some. V and J calls and clone size are given by that table; D and trimming were obtained from the DNA. The sample carries approximately 500,000 clones, 85% to 90% recorded once. Seattle patients were enrolled while actively infected and followed longitudinally. The data were taken from a study of blood T cell repertoires in COVID-19. Study overall: The United States, Italy and Spain provided the acute and convalescent COVID-19 samples. Nucleic acid was either cDNA or gDNA, and it came from T cells, B-cell-depleted T cells, or PBMCs.

Source material: peripheral blood. The clonotype was recovered from a woman aged 45-65 years with COVID-19, enrolled during active disease.

CDR3 sequence: CASSIDSLNTEAFF. The CDR3, as DNA: TGTGCCAGCAGTATCGACAGCCTGAACACTGAAGCTTTCTTT. V usage is TRBV7-2 and J usage is TRBJ1-1; TRBD1 is a possible D gene (5 bases). CDR3 size: 14 residues. V lost 6 bases and J 0 bases, leaving 11 bases between the germline ends. CDR1 and CDR2 from the germline V gene are SGHTA and FQGNSA.